This T cell receptor (beta chain) was sequenced in a study of patients and donors after allogeneic stem cell transplantation. Via MiXCR, TCRdb re-called the RT-PCR reads, giving one row per CDR3 protein. The table has about 90,000 distinct CDR3 sequences, about 48% seen once. V lost 8 bases and J 4 bases, leaving 11 bases between the germline ends. The CDR3 spans 12 residues. Sample: blood, either unsorted or a sorted T cell fraction (not recorded which). J is TRBJ2-5 and V is TRBV12-3 or TRBV12-4; D is uncertain. This TCR came from a human donor who was either an allogeneic HSCT recipient or a stem cell or donor lymphocyte infusion donor (not recorded which). It is not recorded whose cells these are; they may come from a transplant donor. CDR3 nucleotides: TGTGCCAGCGGCCAGGAAAGAGAGACCCAGTACTTC. Translation: CASGQERETQYF.